This is a list of T cell receptor beta chains from one sample in a study of T-cell memory formation after mild COVID-19. One entry per CDR3 protein, called by TCRdb with MiXCR from the 5' RACE reads. The sample includes approximately 60,000 distinct CDR3 sequences, about a tenth of them seen just once. The specimen sequenced was PBMCs or a T cell subset sorted from them (not recorded which). The receptors were gathered from a man aged 18 to 29 who had mild COVID-19 (a few samples of this study predate the infection). Cell type and time point are not known. Both conserved end residues are part of each CDR3. The order of the fields is V gene, D gene, clone size, J gene, CDR3 protein, CDR3 DNA. The D gene is left open where the match is weak. Clone size is stated in some rows and not others, as once, few, many or a class when expanded.

>TRBV7-2|TRBD1|NA|TRBJ2-3
CASSTGQGEYTQYF
TGTGCCAGCAGCACAGGACAGGGGGAATATACGCAGTATTTT
>TRBV7-2|TRBD2|many|TRBJ2-2
CASRLLAGDTGELFF
TGTGCCAGCAGGTTACTAGCGGGGGACACCGGGGAGCTGTTTTTT
>TRBV4-2|NA|few|TRBJ2-3
CASSQSSTDTQYF
TGTGCCAGCAGCCAATCCAGCACAGATACGCAGTATTTT
>TRBV7-2|NA|many|TRBJ2-5
CASSLDKGQETQYF
TGTGCCAGCAGCTTAGATAAGGGACAAGAGACCCAGTACTTC
>TRBV19|TRBD1|NA|TRBJ2-3
CASSTGTDITDTQYF
TGTGCCAGTAGCACCGGGACAGATATCACAGATACGCAGTATTTT
>TRBV7-2|NA|few|TRBJ1-1
CASSPSGGREAFF
TGTGCCAGCAGCCCCTCAGGAGGGCGCGAAGCTTTCTTT
>TRBV11-2|TRBD2|few|TRBJ2-3
CASSLGLLAGAETDTQYF
TGTGCCAGCAGCTTAGGGTTACTAGCGGGGGCAGAGACAGATACGCAGTATTTT
>TRBV7-3|NA|NA|TRBJ2-2
CASSLLGSPGELFF
TGTGCCAGCAGCTTACTGGGTAGTCCCGGGGAGCTGTTTTTT
>TRBV30|NA|NA|TRBJ2-1
CARSRAPPGNEQFF
TGTGCCCGGAGCCGGGCACCCCCTGGGAATGAGCAGTTCTTC
>TRBV7-3|TRBD1|few|TRBJ2-5
CASSRIRDREYQETQYF
TGTGCCAGCAGCCGGATCCGGGACAGGGAGTACCAAGAGACCCAGTACTTC
>TRBV9|NA|many|TRBJ2-5
CASSVYSGTNQETQYF
TGTGCCAGCAGCGTATACTCCGGGACCAACCAAGAGACCCAGTACTTC
>TRBV4-1|NA|few|TRBJ2-3
CASLQGGTDTQYF
TGCGCCAGCCTACAGGGCGGCACAGATACGCAGTATTTT
>TRBV5-1|NA|few|TRBJ1-5
CASSDSPGSNQPQHF
TGCGCCAGCAGCGACAGTCCGGGTTCTAATCAGCCCCAGCATTTT
>TRBV29-1|TRBD1|NA|TRBJ2-7
CSVDGQGNEQYF
TGCAGCGTCGACGGACAGGGGAACGAGCAGTACTTC
>TRBV7-2|TRBD2|few|TRBJ2-5
CASSPGLAQETQYF
TGTGCCAGCAGCCCGGGACTAGCGCAAGAGACCCAGTACTTC
>TRBV10-3|NA|many|TRBJ2-5
CAISRATLQETQYF
TGTGCCATCAGCAGGGCGACCCTACAAGAGACCCAGTACTTC
>TRBV5-1|NA|NA|TRBJ2-7
CASSLQASLSSEQYF
TGCGCCAGCAGCTTGCAGGCTAGCTTGAGTAGCGAGCAGTACTTC
>TRBV27|NA|NA|TRBJ1-5
CASSLSGVDTDQPQHF
TGTGCCAGCAGTTTATCAGGGGTCGATACGGATCAGCCCCAGCATTTT
>TRBV11-2|NA|NA|TRBJ2-7
CASGTASYEQYF
TGTGCCAGCGGGACCGCATCCTACGAGCAGTACTTC
>TRBV20-1|TRBD1|many|TRBJ2-3
CSGQGIGDTQYF
TGCAGTGGACAGGGGATTGGAGATACGCAGTATTTT
>TRBV24-1|NA|NA|TRBJ2-2
CATSASDRTGELFF
TGTGCCACCAGTGCTTCAGACAGGACCGGGGAGCTGTTTTTT
>TRBV7-8|NA|NA|TRBJ2-4
CASSIGAKNIQYF
TGTGCCAGCAGTATAGGGGCCAAAAACATTCAGTACTTC
>TRBV2|TRBD1|few|TRBJ1-3
CARRDRGPLFSGNTIYF
TGTGCCAGACGGGACAGGGGTCCCCTTTTCTCTGGAAACACCATATATTTT
>TRBV11-2|NA|few|TRBJ1-1
CASSLVTGKAEAFF
TGTGCCAGCAGCTTAGTTACAGGGAAGGCTGAAGCTTTCTTT
>TRBV5-1|TRBD1|NA|TRBJ2-5
CASSLAPGQGTQETQYF
TGCGCCAGCAGCTTGGCCCCGGGACAGGGTACGCAAGAGACCCAGTACTTC
>TRBV5-4|TRBD2|NA|TRBJ2-5
CASSSRTRQETQYF
TGTGCCAGCAGCTCCCGGACTAGACAAGAGACCCAGTACTTC
>TRBV9|TRBD1|few|TRBJ1-6
CASSATTTGDSPLHF
TGTGCCAGCAGCGCAACTACAACAGGGGATTCACCCCTCCACTTT
>TRBV14|NA|few|TRBJ1-1
CASRTQLNTEAFF
TGTGCCAGCAGAACCCAGCTGAACACTGAAGCTTTCTTT
>TRBV6-5|NA|few|TRBJ2-3
CASRDSNRWSDTQYF
TGTGCCAGCAGAGACAGTAACCGGTGGTCAGATACGCAGTATTTT